The rows below give T cell receptor beta chains drawn from one sample of a study of CD8+ T cells in alopecia areata. Sequencing was performed with immunoSEQ multiplex PCR; in TCRdb, only in-frame clones are kept and a portion is missing. The sample holds 150,000 or so clones, about 87% seen once. This specimen was CD8+ T cells sorted from blood, taken at week 0. The origin of the receptors is a human donor with alopecia areata. Both conserved end residues are part of each CDR3. The order of the fields is D gene, J gene, V gene, clone size, CDR3 protein, CDR3 DNA. The D gene is left open where the match is weak. Some rows have no size entry. The others give once, few or many, or a class for an expanded clone.

D gene: .
J gene: TRBJ2-1
V gene: TRBV7-9
clone size: .
CDR3 protein: CASSTAGEGYEQFF
CDR3 DNA: TGTGCCAGCAGCACGGCGGGTGAGGGATATGAGCAGTTCTTC

D gene: .
J gene: TRBJ2-1
V gene: TRBV25-1
clone size: .
CDR3 protein: CASTGNYNEQFF
CDR3 DNA: TGTGCCAGCACCGGGAATTACAATGAGCAGTTCTTC

D gene: .
J gene: TRBJ2-1
V gene: TRBV5-5
clone size: .
CDR3 protein: CASSPRWLSSYNEQFF
CDR3 DNA: TGTGCCAGCAGCCCCAGGTGGTTAAGCTCCTACAATGAGCAGTTCTTC

D gene: TRBD1
J gene: TRBJ2-7
V gene: TRBV7-9
clone size: .
CDR3 protein: CASSSRDREGYEQYF
CDR3 DNA: TGTGCCAGCAGTTCGCGGGACAGGGAGGGGTACGAGCAGTACTTC

D gene: .
J gene: TRBJ2-2
V gene: TRBV7-9
clone size: .
CDR3 protein: CASSLHSVANTGELFF
CDR3 DNA: TGTGCCAGCAGCTTACATAGCGTGGCGAACACCGGGGAGCTGTTTTTT

D gene: .
J gene: TRBJ2-4
V gene: TRBV1
clone size: .
CDR3 protein: CTSSQPRDPKNIQYF
CDR3 DNA: TGCACCAGCAGCCAACCTCGGGACCCCAAAAACATTCAGTACTTC

D gene: .
J gene: TRBJ2-7
V gene: TRBV27
clone size: .
CDR3 protein: CASSPWVSLYEQYF
CDR3 DNA: TGTGCCAGCAGCCCTTGGGTCAGCCTCTACGAGCAGTACTTC

D gene: TRBD2
J gene: TRBJ2-1
V gene: TRBV27
clone size: .
CDR3 protein: CASSPGTRYNEQFF
CDR3 DNA: TGTGCCAGCAGTCCCGGGACTAGGTACAATGAGCAGTTCTTC

D gene: TRBD2
J gene: TRBJ2-2
V gene: TRBV9
clone size: .
CDR3 protein: CASGLAGMNTGELFF
CDR3 DNA: TGTGCCAGCGGACTAGCGGGGATGAACACCGGGGAGCTGTTTTTT

D gene: TRBD2
J gene: TRBJ2-7
V gene: TRBV19
clone size: .
CDR3 protein: CASSMAGVSGEQYF
CDR3 DNA: TGTGCCAGTAGTATGGCGGGAGTATCGGGCGAGCAGTACTTC

D gene: .
J gene: TRBJ2-7
V gene: TRBV7-9
clone size: .
CDR3 protein: CAAEAPGEQYF
CDR3 DNA: TGTGCTGCGGAGGCCCCGGGCGAGCAGTACTTC

D gene: TRBD2
J gene: TRBJ2-1
V gene: TRBV18
clone size: .
CDR3 protein: CASSPPVAGVYNEQFF
CDR3 DNA: TGTGCCAGCTCACCACCTGTTGCGGGAGTCTACAATGAGCAGTTCTTC

D gene: TRBD1
J gene: TRBJ1-5
V gene: TRBV2
clone size: .
CDR3 protein: CASHETGKGWLASPQHF
CDR3 DNA: TGTGCCAGCCACGAGACAGGGAAGGGGTGGTTGGCTTCGCCCCAGCATTTT

D gene: TRBD2
J gene: TRBJ2-7
V gene: TRBV7-6
clone size: .
CDR3 protein: CASSLGGGYEQYF
CDR3 DNA: TGTGCCAGCAGCTTAGGCGGGGGGTACGAGCAGTACTTC

D gene: TRBD2
J gene: TRBJ2-3
V gene: TRBV7-9
clone size: .
CDR3 protein: CASSFTTSGTHTQYF
CDR3 DNA: TGTGCCAGCAGCTTTACGACTAGCGGGACCCATACGCAGTATTTT

D gene: TRBD1
J gene: TRBJ2-7
V gene: TRBV5-5
clone size: .
CDR3 protein: CASSYDRGDPPSYEQYF
CDR3 DNA: TGTGCCAGCAGCTATGACAGGGGCGACCCTCCTTCCTACGAGCAGTACTTC

D gene: .
J gene: TRBJ2-1
V gene: TRBV2
clone size: .
CDR3 protein: CASATPGVEQFF
CDR3 DNA: TGTGCCAGCGCCACGCCCGGGGTTGAGCAGTTCTTC

D gene: TRBD1
J gene: TRBJ2-3
V gene: TRBV29-1
clone size: .
CDR3 protein: CSARGTVITDTQYF
CDR3 DNA: TGCAGCGCTAGGGGGACAGTGATCACAGATACGCAGTATTTT

D gene: TRBD2
J gene: TRBJ2-3
V gene: TRBV27
clone size: .
CDR3 protein: CASSLTSVSLDTQYF
CDR3 DNA: TGTGCCAGCAGCTTGACTAGCGTCTCCCTGGATACGCAGTATTTT

D gene: TRBD1
J gene: TRBJ2-5
V gene: TRBV7-9
clone size: .
CDR3 protein: CASSQGQGRETQYF
CDR3 DNA: TGTGCCAGCAGCCAAGGACAGGGAAGAGAGACCCAGTACTTC

D gene: .
J gene: TRBJ2-2
V gene: TRBV11-3
clone size: .
CDR3 protein: CASSLGSRTREVNTGELFF
CDR3 DNA: TGTGCCAGCAGCTTAGGGTCTCGGACACGTGAAGTTAACACCGGGGAGCTGTTTTTT

D gene: TRBD2
J gene: TRBJ2-1
V gene: TRBV13
clone size: .
CDR3 protein: CASSPHSGGAAYNEQFF
CDR3 DNA: TGTGCCAGCAGCCCCCATAGCGGGGGGGCCGCCTACAATGAGCAGTTCTTC

D gene: .
J gene: TRBJ2-7
V gene: TRBV10-1
clone size: .
CDR3 protein: CASSESNYISYEQYF
CDR3 DNA: TGCGCCAGCAGTGAGTCGAACTACATCTCCTACGAGCAGTACTTC

D gene: .
J gene: TRBJ2-1
V gene: TRBV5-4
clone size: .
CDR3 protein: CASSLAGAYNEQFF
CDR3 DNA: TGTGCCAGCAGCTTGGCGGGAGCCTACAATGAGCAGTTCTTC

D gene: TRBD2
J gene: TRBJ2-1
V gene: TRBV5-4
clone size: .
CDR3 protein: CASSPRRPSGGPGNEQFF
CDR3 DNA: TGTGCCAGCAGCCCAAGGAGGCCTAGCGGGGGCCCCGGTAATGAGCAGTTCTTC

D gene: TRBD1
J gene: TRBJ2-3
V gene: TRBV27
clone size: .
CDR3 protein: CASGTGGTDTQYF
CDR3 DNA: TGTGCCAGCGGGACAGGGGGCACAGATACGCAGTATTTT

D gene: .
J gene: TRBJ1-3
V gene: TRBV6-1
clone size: few
CDR3 protein: CASSEAGPGNTIYF
CDR3 DNA: TGTGCCAGCAGTGAGGCGGGACCTGGAAACACCATATATTTT

D gene: TRBD1
J gene: TRBJ2-2
V gene: TRBV29-1
clone size: .
CDR3 protein: CSVVGQGPFNTGELFF
CDR3 DNA: TGCAGCGTGGTGGGACAGGGCCCATTTAACACCGGGGAGCTGTTTTTT

D gene: TRBD1
J gene: TRBJ1-1
V gene: TRBV27
clone size: .
CDR3 protein: CASSPSLRQGPNTEAFF
CDR3 DNA: TGTGCCAGCAGCCCCTCCCTTCGACAGGGCCCGAACACTGAAGCTTTCTTT

D gene: .
J gene: TRBJ2-3
V gene: TRBV27
clone size: .
CDR3 protein: CASSSGPDTQYF
CDR3 DNA: TGTGCCAGCAGTTCCGGACCCGATACGCAGTATTTT

D gene: TRBD2
J gene: TRBJ2-7
V gene: TRBV13
clone size: once
CDR3 protein: CASSPSGPELVDERYF
CDR3 DNA: TGTGCCAGCAGCCCTAGCGGGCCTGAACTCGTGGACGAGCGGTACTTC

D gene: TRBD1
J gene: TRBJ1-5
V gene: TRBV5-1
clone size: .
CDR3 protein: CASSTGASNQPQHF
CDR3 DNA: TGCGCCAGTTCGACAGGGGCTAGCAATCAGCCCCAGCATTTT

D gene: .
J gene: TRBJ1-1
V gene: TRBV29-1
clone size: .
CDR3 protein: CSVARDTPNTEAFF
CDR3 DNA: TGCAGCGTCGCAAGGGACACACCGAACACTGAAGCTTTCTTT

D gene: .
J gene: TRBJ2-3
V gene: TRBV11-2
clone size: .
CDR3 protein: CASSLQYSIPGTDTQYF
CDR3 DNA: TGTGCCAGCAGCTTACAATACTCAATCCCAGGCACAGATACGCAGTATTTT

D gene: TRBD1
J gene: TRBJ2-7
V gene: TRBV6-5
clone size: few
CDR3 protein: CASSYSWDSSYEQYF
CDR3 DNA: TGTGCCAGCAGTTACTCGTGGGACAGCTCCTACGAGCAGTACTTC

D gene: .
J gene: TRBJ1-4
V gene: TRBV4-1
clone size: .
CDR3 protein: CASSHGRNNEKLFF
CDR3 DNA: TGCGCCAGCAGCCATGGGCGGAATAATGAAAAACTGTTTTTT

D gene: .
J gene: TRBJ2-5
V gene: TRBV19
clone size: .
CDR3 protein: CASSPTQQETQYF
CDR3 DNA: TGTGCCAGTAGTCCGACTCAACAAGAGACCCAGTACTTC

D gene: TRBD2
J gene: TRBJ2-2
V gene: TRBV29-1
clone size: .
CDR3 protein: CSVEDQSGLAGGVGELFF
CDR3 DNA: TGCAGCGTTGAAGATCAATCCGGACTAGCGGGAGGTGTCGGGGAGCTGTTTTTT

D gene: TRBD1
J gene: TRBJ2-7
V gene: TRBV29-1
clone size: .
CDR3 protein: CSVEVGDSSYEQYF
CDR3 DNA: TGCAGCGTTGAAGTAGGGGACAGCTCCTACGAGCAGTACTTC

D gene: .
J gene: TRBJ1-1
V gene: TRBV7-6
clone size: .
CDR3 protein: CASSLTKGTEAFF
CDR3 DNA: TGTGCCAGCAGCTTAACCAAGGGGACTGAAGCTTTCTTT